These T cell receptor beta chains were read from a single sample in a study of blood T cell repertoires in COVID-19. The protocol was immunoSEQ multiplex PCR, while the TCRdb copy is restricted to in-frame clones and leaves out a portion. The data hold about 250,000 clones, with around 86% observed a single time. The sequenced sample was peripheral blood. The source of these receptors is a woman in her fifties or sixties who had recovered from COVID-19. Both conserved end residues are part of each CDR3. Each record gives: CDR3 length, J gene, V gene, CDR3 protein.

>15|TRBJ2-1|TRBV7-2
CASSLARGTYNEQFF
>18|TRBJ2-3|TRBV11-3
CASSQRDRGWGGTDTQYF
>16|TRBJ1-6|TRBV9
CASSAQGKPYNSPLHF
>14|TRBJ1-5|TRBV2
CASRPGTGYQPQHF
>15|TRBJ2-2|TRBV5-1
CASTSTGTGYGELFF
>16|TRBJ2-3|TRBV6-5
CASSYPAGGAINTQYF
>17|TRBJ2-1|TRBV4-1
CASSPRLGLADYNEQFF
>15|TRBJ2-3|TRBV19
CASSKFGQRTDTQYF
>15|TRBJ1-4|TRBV4-1
CASSQPRDRGEKLFF
>16|TRBJ1-5|TRBV4-2
CASSQMLTGGGQPQHF
>14|TRBJ2-7|TRBV2
CASMPGTVSYEQYF
>16|TRBJ2-2|TRBV7-3
CASSLAVGRNTGELFF
>14|TRBJ2-7|TRBV28
CASIRTGGAYEQYF
>12|TRBJ1-2|TRBV7-3
CASSFGGGGYTF
>16|TRBJ2-1|TRBV11-2
CASSSADRLNDNEQFF
>11|TRBJ2-7|TRBV20-1
CSSGPSYEQYF
>14|TRBJ1-4|TRBV28
CASSSQGPNEKLFF
>16|TRBJ1-1|TRBV2
CASSEVLDSLNTEAFF
>15|TRBJ1-6|TRBV2
CASGRGRSYNSPLHF
>13|TRBJ1-4|TRBV28
CASLGAVIEKLFF
>13|TRBJ1-2|TRBV28
CASSRTEDYGYTF
>14|TRBJ1-2|TRBV15
CATSRGDRAYGYTF
>14|TRBJ1-5|TRBV6-5
CASILTGLNQPQHF
>17|TRBJ2-3|TRBV7-8
CASSLDTSGPSTDTQYF
>13|TRBJ1-1|TRBV10-3
CAISVGTGVKAFF
>15|TRBJ2-1|TRBV7-2
CASSQRTSGYNEQFF
>15|TRBJ2-7|TRBV10-3
CAISEGQGGTYEQYF
>14|TRBJ1-5|TRBV19
CATLGGTGNQPQHF
>14|TRBJ2-3|TRBV7-3
CASSLLAAKDTQYF
>17|TRBJ2-6|TRBV11-2
CASSFTSDGSGANVLTF
>13|TRBJ1-2|TRBV12-3/TRBV12-4
CASSPGGDDGYTF
>14|TRBJ2-1|TRBV5-4
CASSLLWESNEQFF
>14|TRBJ2-1|TRBV18
CASSGTSGEDEQFF
>19|TRBJ2-6|TRBV5-1
CASSLEARGSLTGANVLTF
>14|TRBJ1-4|TRBV28
CGSCGTGGNEKLFF
>13|TRBJ1-2|TRBV29-1
CSVEFARVHGYTF
>16|TRBJ2-2|TRBV7-3
CASSLNLALDTGELFF
>16|TRBJ2-1|TRBV6-1
CASSGYQGETYNEQFF
>14|TRBJ1-5|TRBV6-5
CASSPHRGNQPQHF